The 32 T cell receptor beta chains below were found in one sample sequenced in a study of T cells in localized non-small cell lung cancer. Only in-frame clones appear in the TCRdb table, and some are missing; sequencing was by immunoSEQ multiplex PCR. The sample has about 83,000 clones; around 81% are singletons. The source material was peripheral blood, sampled before any cancer treatment. These receptors were collected from an older female donor with stage I lung adenocarcinoma.

The CDR3 reads CASSVWTSGRLDTQYF. CDR3 nucleotides: TGTGCCAGTAGTGTCTGGACTAGCGGGAGGTTGGATACGCAGTATTTT. This chain uses TRBV19 with TRBJ2-3, with 14 bases fitting TRBD2. This CDR3 has 16 residues. V shed 5 bases and J 6 bases; nucleotides not matched to a gene: 7. Germline assignment: CDR1 LNHDA and CDR2 SQIVND (reference sequence).

V usage is TRBV4-3 and J usage is TRBJ2-7; 9 nucleotides align to TRBD2. CDR3 size: 15 residues. V shed 1 base and J 4 bases; nucleotides not matched to a gene: 5. The germline V gene has CDR1 LGHNA and CDR2 YSLEER. CDR3 loop: CASSQAGLAGYEQYF. The CDR3 DNA reads as TGCGCCAGCAGCCAAGCGGGACTAGCTGGTTACGAGCAGTACTTC.

The rearrangement links TRBV7-9 to TRBJ2-6, with D uncertain. The V and J ends lost 3 bases and 1 base respectively, with 7 bases between them. The germline V gene has CDR1 SEHNR and CDR2 FQNEAQ (reference sequence). The CDR3 sequence is 15 residues long. In nucleotides, the CDR3 is TGTGCCAGCAGCTTTACCAGGTCTGGGGCCAACGTCCTGACTTTC. This encodes CASSFTRSGANVLTF.

This chain joins TRBV9 and TRBJ2-5; D is perhaps TRBD1 (6 bases). CDR3 length: 15 amino acids. Trimming took 3 bases from V and 2 from J, leaving 14 bases between them. Germline V lookup: CDR1 SGDLS, CDR2 YYNGEE. CDR3 loop: CASSAGTFIQETQYF. DNA of the CDR3: TGTGCCAGCAGCGCCGGGACATTTATACAAGAGACCCAGTACTTC.

The V call is TRBV19, the J call TRBJ1-6, with D possibly TRBD1 on 5 matching bases. V lost 6 bases and J lost 7, with 13 bases in between. CDR1 and CDR2 (germline): LNHDA, SQIVND (reference sequence). The CDR3 has 14 amino acids. The CDR3 loop is CASRKTAINSPLHF. The CDR3, as DNA: TGTGCCAGTAGAAAGACAGCTATCAATTCACCCCTCCACTTT.

The chain is built from TRBV5-4 and TRBJ1-2; D is possibly TRBD1 (6 bases). Germline V CDR1 and CDR2: SGHNT, YYREEE (reference sequence). Between the trimmed V and J ends, which lost 1 base and 6 bases, there was a span of 13 bases. This CDR3 comprises 14 residues. The CDR3 DNA reads TGTGCCAGCAGCTTGCCGGGACAAACCCATGGCTACACCTTC. Protein: CASSLPGQTHGYTF.

This chain joins TRBV19 and TRBJ2-7; no reliable D call. The germline gives CDR1 LNHDA, CDR2 SQIVND (reference sequence). V gave up 2 bases and J gave up 2 bases, with 13 bases separating them. There are 15 residues in the CDR3. This CDR3 reads CASSISARLPYEQYF. In DNA, the CDR3 is TGTGCCAGTAGTATATCAGCCAGGTTACCCTACGAGCAGTACTTC.

This clone was observed many times. This chain links TRBV28 with TRBJ2-1, with TRBD2 matching over 14 bases. The length of the CDR3 is 16 residues. Germline trimming cut 5 bases from V and 8 bases from J; bases unmatched to any gene: 8. Germline-derived CDR1 and CDR2 are MDHEN and SYDVKM. The chain's CDR3 is CASSRATSGRAYEQFF. CDR3 DNA sequence: TGTGCCAGCAGTCGAGCGACTAGCGGGAGGGCCTATGAGCAGTTCTTC.

This chain connects TRBV6-6 to TRBJ1-5; D is ambiguous. The V and J ends lost 4 bases and 7 bases respectively, with 11 bases between them. The CDR3 has 13 amino acids. CDR1 MNHNY and CDR2 SVGAGI come from the germline V gene (reference sequence). The CDR3 bases are TGTGCCAGCAGTTCTAAGTATAGGCAGCCCCAGCATTTT. Translated: CASSSKYRQPQHF.

The V and J genes are TRBV2 and TRBJ2-1; 11 bases align to TRBD2. Trimming removed 6 bases from V and 6 bases from J; junction bases left unmatched: 4. The germline gives CDR1 SNHLY, CDR2 FYNNEI. The CDR3 runs to 14 residues. The CDR3 protein is CASRGTSGSNEQFF. Written as DNA, the CDR3 is TGTGCCAGCAGAGGCACTAGCGGGAGCAATGAGCAGTTCTTC. Full variable domain (missing parts from reference TRBV2 and TRBJ2-1): EPEVTQTPSHQVTQMGQEVILRCVPISNHLYFYWYRQILGQKVEFLVSFYNNEISEKSEIFDDQFSVERPDGSNFTLKIRSTKLEDSAMYFCASRGTSGSNEQFFGPGTRLTVL.

The CDR3 nucleotides read TGTGCCAGCAGTGAACAGAGCGGGGTTCTTACGAATGAGCAGTTCTTC. It yields the protein CASSEQSGVLTNEQFF. The chain has TRBV6-1 and TRBJ2-1; 7 positions match TRBD2. Looked up from germline, CDR1 is MNHNS and CDR2 is SASEGT. After removal of 2 bases from V and 7 bases from J, the junction contained 11 bases not matched to a gene. The CDR3 sequence is 16 residues long.

The rearrangement links TRBV5-4 to TRBJ1-3; TRBD1 is a possible D gene (6 bases). Germline lookup yields CDR1 SGHNT and CDR2 YYREEE (reference sequence). The ends were cut back, 3 bases at V and 0 bases at J, with 16 bases in the middle. CDR3 length: 17 residues. The CDR3 here is CASSYNGQPFSGNTIYF. The CDR3 DNA sequence: TGTGCCAGCAGCTACAACGGACAGCCTTTCTCTGGAAACACCATATATTTT.

The genes are TRBV6-1 and TRBJ2-7; D assignment may be TRBD1 or TRBD2 (5 bases each). V dropped 3 bases and J dropped 3 bases, with 12 bases sitting between them. Germline lookup yields CDR1 MNHNS and CDR2 SASEGT. There are 14 residues in the CDR3. CDR3 amino acids: CASSDRDGLYEQYF. Here the CDR3 DNA reads TGTGCCAGCAGTGACAGGGACGGCCTCTACGAGCAGTACTTC.

The CDR3 DNA reads as TGTGCCAGCAGCCAGGACCCGGGCGGGAACACTGAAGCTTTCTTT. Its translation is CASSQDPGGNTEAFF. V and J are TRBV4-2 and TRBJ1-1; D gene unclear. The CDR3 runs 15 residues. Germline V gene sequence: CDR1 LGHNA, CDR2 YNFKEQ. Trimming took off 3 bases at V and 1 base at J, with 12 bases between the two ends.

The rearrangement uses TRBV18 and TRBJ2-7; a weak D match, TRBD1 (5 bases). The V and J ends lost 0 bases and 5 bases respectively, with 11 bases between them. Germline V gene sequence: CDR1 KGHSH, CDR2 LQKENI. The CDR3 length is 14 residues. The CDR3: CASSPPLRAHEQYF. The CDR3 DNA is TGTGCCAGCTCACCACCGCTCAGGGCACACGAGCAGTACTTC.

V gene TRBV28 combines with J gene TRBJ2-1; 14 nucleotides line up with TRBD2. V lost 5 bases to trimming and J lost 7 bases; unmatched junction nucleotides: 13. In germline, CDR1 is MDHEN, CDR2 SYDVKM. This CDR3 region has 18 residues. The CDR3 DNA sequence: TGTGCCAGCAGTCCGGATCGACTAGCGGGAGGGCCGCGAAATGAGCAGTTCTTC. It encodes CASSPDRLAGGPRNEQFF.

The chain has TRBV15 and TRBJ2-3; possibly TRBD2 for D (5 bases). The V end lost 5 bases, the J end lost 5 bases, and 11 bases lay between the germline ends. CDR3 length: 13 amino acids. Germline assignment: CDR1 LNHNV and CDR2 YYDKDF (reference sequence). CDR3 sequence reads: CATSGQLGDTQYF. The CDR3 DNA reads as TGTGCCACCAGCGGTCAACTAGGAGATACGCAGTATTTT.

J is TRBJ1-1 and V is TRBV4-3, with D uncertain. The V and J ends lost 0 bases and 1 base respectively, with 3 bases between them. The germline V gene encodes CDR1 LGHNA and CDR2 YSLEER. CDR3 length: 13 amino acids. The CDR3 sequence is CASSQERNTEAFF. The CDR3 nucleotides are TGCGCCAGCAGCCAAGAACGGAACACTGAAGCTTTCTTT.

The chain couples TRBV2 to TRBJ2-7; D unclear. The CDR3 runs to 12 residues. The germline V gene has CDR1 SNHLY and CDR2 FYNNEI. V was cut by 3 bases and J by 3 bases, with 6 bases left in between. Here the CDR3 reads CASSEGSYEQYF. DNA of the CDR3: TGTGCCAGCAGTGAGGGCAGCTACGAGCAGTACTTC.

This chain joins TRBV9 and TRBJ2-1, with D possibly being TRBD1 or TRBD2 (5 bases each). The CDR3 consists of 12 residues. Germline values: CDR1 SGDLS, CDR2 YYNGEE. V dropped 1 base and J dropped 8 bases, with 7 bases sitting between them. This CDR3 reads CASSVLGDEQFF. DNA for the CDR3: TGTGCCAGCAGCGTACTGGGGGATGAGCAGTTCTTC. Drawing the rest from reference TRBV9 and TRBJ2-1, the complete variable domain is DSGVTQTPKHLITATGQRVTLRCSPRSGDLSVYWYQQSLDQGLQFLIQYYNGEERAKGNILERFSAQQFPDLHSELNLSSLELGDSALYFCASSVLGDEQFFGPGTRLTVL.

The chain joins TRBV4-1 to TRBJ2-1; 10 bases align to TRBD1. J was trimmed by 9 bases and V by 4 bases; bases with no gene match: 12. This CDR3 spans 16 amino acids. Germline V lookup: CDR1 MGHRA, CDR2 YSYEKL. The CDR3 bases are TGCGCCAGCAGCCGTGATGGGACAGGGGCGAGCGGTGAGCAGTTCTTC. It yields the protein CASSRDGTGASGEQFF.

This chain uses TRBV19 with TRBJ1-1; D ambiguous. Deletions cut 8 bases from V and 5 bases from J, with 21 bases between. Germline values: CDR1 LNHDA, CDR2 SQIVND (reference sequence). There are 15 residues in the CDR3. The DNA of the CDR3 is TGTGCCAGTTGGAGGGCACAAGGGCATTGGACTGAAGCTTTCTTT. This codes for CASWRAQGHWTEAFF. The entire variable domain, with the rest obtained from reference TRBV19 and TRBJ1-1, is as follows: DGGITQSPKYLFRKEGQNVTLSCEQNLNHDAMYWYRQDPGQGLRLIYYSQIVNDFQKGDIAEGYSVSREKKESFPLTVTSAQKNPTAFYLCASWRAQGHWTEAFFGQGTRLTVV.

This sequence joins TRBV5-1 and TRBJ2-5, with 8 nucleotides matching TRBD1. V shed 0 bases, J shed 2 bases, and the junction held 3 bases outside the gene matches. Germline V gene lookup returns CDR1 SGHRS and CDR2 YFSETQ. The CDR3 totals 15 residues. The CDR3 is CASSLGTGMQETQYF. The CDR3 nucleotides are TGCGCCAGCAGCTTGGGGACAGGGATGCAAGAGACCCAGTACTTC.

The chain uses TRBV7-9 and TRBJ2-2, with D hard to call. Germline V gives CDR1 SEHNR, CDR2 FQNEAQ (reference sequence). The V and J ends lost 7 bases and 7 bases respectively, with 10 bases between them. The CDR3 has 12 residues. CDR3 DNA sequence: TGTGCCAGCAATTTAGCAGGCGGGGAGCTGTTTTTT. Its translation: CASNLAGGELFF.

The chain employs TRBV19 and TRBJ2-7, with 9 nucleotides matching TRBD2. The J segment lost 2 bases and the V segment lost 3 bases, leaving 2 bases of the junction unmatched. The germline gives CDR1 LNHDA, CDR2 SQIVND (reference sequence). The CDR3 is 14 amino acids. CDR3 in amino acids: CASSMAGGPYEQYF. In DNA form, the CDR3 reads TGTGCCAGTAGTATGGCGGGGGGGCCCTACGAGCAGTACTTC.

The table lists this clone with a count of one. The chain couples TRBV11-3 to TRBJ2-1; D unresolved. Germline loops: CDR1 SGHNT, CDR2 YENEEA. Trimming removed 2 bases at V and 1 base at J, with 0 bases between. The CDR3 loop spans 12 amino acids. DNA for the CDR3: TGTGCCAGCAGCTTATCCTACAATGAGCAGTTCTTC. It is translated as CASSLSYNEQFF.

This rearrangement joins TRBV7-9 to TRBJ2-5; 11 bases match TRBD2. The V and J ends lost 3 bases and 1 base, in that order; junction bases with no gene match: 1. The CDR3 is 15 amino acids. The germline V gene encodes CDR1 SEHNR and CDR2 FQNEAQ (reference sequence). CDR3: CASSLLAGGQETQYF. The CDR3 coding sequence is TGTGCCAGCAGCTTGCTAGCGGGGGGCCAAGAGACCCAGTACTTC.

The chain links TRBV21-1 to TRBJ2-5. TRBV21-1 is tagged as a pseudogene. The CDR3 has 16 amino acids. CDR3: CASSSSISLYQETQYF. The CDR3, as DNA: TGTGCCAGCAGCTCGTCAATTTCTTTGTACCAAGAGACCCAGTACTTC.

The chain uses TRBV5-6 and TRBJ1-1; a weak D match, TRBD1 (6 bases). From germline, CDR1 is SGHDT and CDR2 YYEEEE. The CDR3 consists of 13 residues. V shed 0 bases and J shed 7 bases, with 10 bases lying between them. CDR3 sequence reads: CASSLGTAYEAFF. CDR3 DNA sequence: TGTGCCAGCAGCTTGGGGACAGCCTATGAAGCTTTCTTT.

This clone was seen a single time. V gene TRBV27 combines with J gene TRBJ1-2, with 7 bases aligning to TRBD1. CDR1 and CDR2 (germline): MNHEY, SMNVEV (reference sequence). The CDR3 runs to 15 residues. V dropped 5 bases and J dropped 3; count of bases not matched to a gene: 9. The CDR3 DNA reads as TGTGCCAGCAGTACAGCACAGGGGAGACACTATGGCTACACCTTC. It yields the protein CASSTAQGRHYGYTF.

The chain is built from TRBV29-1 and TRBJ2-5, with D perhaps matching TRBD1 or TRBD2 (5 bases each). The DNA end is a closer match to TRBJ2-7, so the J assignment may be wrong. Germline V gene data show CDR1 as SQVTM and CDR2 as ANQGSEA. This CDR3 spans 12 amino acids. The CDR3 loop is CSFSSGSGEQYF. The CDR3 DNA follows: TGCAGCTTTTCTTCAGGGAGCGGCGAGCAGTACTTC.

V and J are TRBV6-5 and TRBJ1-2; 7 bases are shared with TRBD1. The CDR3 has 14 amino acids. Trimming cost V 6 bases and J 2 bases; bases outside gene matches: 6. Looked up from germline, CDR1 is MNHEY and CDR2 is SVGAGI. The CDR3 here is CASRHQTGNYGYTF. CDR3 coding DNA: TGTGCCAGCAGACACCAGACAGGGAACTATGGCTACACCTTC.